This T cell receptor beta chain was sequenced in a study of T-cell memory formation after mild COVID-19. General observations from the study: The study found contracting CD4+ clones mainly in CM and EM and contracting CD8+ clones in EMRA. Pre-infection memory held some responding clones, suggesting pre-existing cross-reactive T cells responded.

This clonotype has a handful of counts. Antigen specificity is unknown. CDR1 is WNHNN and CDR2 is SYGVQD in the germline V gene (reference sequence). V was trimmed by 4 bases and J by 0 bases, leaving 6 bases between them. The CDR3 is 13 amino acids. TCRdb re-analysed the 5' RACE reads in MiXCR, keeping a single row per CDR3 protein. The top ten clones hold 23% of a sample with fewer than 300,000 distinct CDR3 sequences, over 15% of them seen once. Sequencing was performed on PBMCs or a T cell subset sorted from them (not recorded which). V usage is TRBV10-1 and J usage is TRBJ2-5; D is unresolved. The receptor comes from a man younger than 35 who had mild COVID-19 (a few samples of this study predate the infection). Cell type and time point are not known. The CDR3 is CASSGAYQETQYF. CDR3 DNA: TGCGCCAGCAGTGGGGCGTACCAAGAGACCCAGTACTTC.